This note documents a single T cell receptor beta chain sequence. Germline V gene lookup returns CDR1 MDHEN and CDR2 SYDVKM. CDR3 length: 16 amino acids. The ends lost 5 bases at V and 5 bases at J; junction bases unmatched: 7. Under the authors' procedure: Estimated nucleated cell counts came from reference gene primer amplification. The method was immunoSEQ multiplex PCR; TCRdb's version includes in-frame clones alone and lacks a portion of them. That table is the source of V, J and clone size, and D and trimming were worked out from the DNA. Of fewer than 75,000 clones detected, roughly 90% appear once; the ten largest clones hold roughly a tenth. This sample stems from a study of blood T cell repertoires in COVID-19.

This sequence joins TRBV28 and TRBJ2-1; 12 bases match TRBD2. Sample: peripheral blood. The source is a human donor in a cohort sampled during active COVID-19. The CDR3 sequence: CASSITSGRRNNEQFF. The CDR3 DNA is TGTGCCAGCAGTATAACTAGCGGGAGGCGGAACAATGAGCAGTTCTTC.